These 17 T cell receptor beta chains share one sample of origin, sequenced in a study of OX40 agonist ivuxolimab in advanced cancers. Measured with immunoSEQ multiplex PCR; TCRdb has only the in-frame clones, and not every one. Of tens of thousands of clones listed, under 90% are singletons. The sequenced sample was CD4+ or CD8+ T cells sorted from blood, obtained in a trial of the OX40 agonist ivuxolimab. The receptors originated from an adult with an advanced solid tumor such as melanoma, head and neck, liver or kidney cancer.

The chain couples TRBV6-5 to TRBJ2-7, with 10 bases aligning to TRBD1. CDR3 length: 15 amino acids. V lost 5 bases, J lost 3 bases, and 7 bases stayed unmatched. The V gene's germline CDR1 is MNHEY and CDR2 SVGAGI. DNA for the CDR3: TGTGCCAGCAGTGGGGACAGGGGTGGTATCTACGAGCAGTACTTC. Translating it yields CASSGDRGGIYEQYF.

This CDR3 is CASSVPTASGRPTSNSYNEQFF. Written as DNA, the CDR3 is TGTGCCAGCAGTGTGCCTACGGCTAGCGGGAGGCCAACTTCCAATTCCTACAATGAGCAGTTCTTC. This chain connects TRBV28 to TRBJ2-1; 11 bases are shared with TRBD2. Germline V gene lookup returns CDR1 MDHEN and CDR2 SYDVKM. Losses at the gene ends were 5 bases for V and 1 base for J; bases not matched to a gene: 22. The CDR3 extends over 22 amino acids.

This chain links TRBV7-8 with TRBJ1-3; D remains ambiguous. The length of the CDR3 is 13 residues. Trimming removed 5 bases at V and 1 base at J, with 6 bases between. Germline lookup yields CDR1 SGHVS and CDR2 FQNEAQ. In DNA form, the CDR3 reads TGTGCCAGCAGCCGCATATCTGGAAACACCATATATTTT. Residues: CASSRISGNTIYF.

The chain carries TRBV11-1 and TRBJ2-2; D may be TRBD1 (5 bases). Germline assignment: CDR1 SGHAT and CDR2 FQDESV (reference sequence). V shed 5 bases and J shed 1 base, with 8 bases lying between them. The CDR3 contains 14 residues. CDR3 residues: CASSPGLNTGELFF. The DNA for the CDR3 is TGTGCCAGCAGCCCAGGGCTGAACACCGGGGAGCTGTTTTTT.

This clone is a singleton in its sample. The chain joins TRBV19 to TRBJ2-7; TRBD2 might be the D (5 bases). Per the germline V gene, CDR1 is LNHDA and CDR2 is SQIVND (reference sequence). This CDR3 spans 14 amino acids. With 3 bases removed from V and 3 bases from J, the gap between germline ends came to 12 bases. CDR3 sequence: CASSIAGRDYEQYF. Written as DNA, the CDR3 is TGTGCCAGTAGTATCGCAGGACGGGACTACGAGCAGTACTTC.

J is TRBJ2-5 and V is TRBV29-1; maybe TRBD2 (5 bases). Germline V gene sequence: CDR1 SQVTM, CDR2 ANQGSEA. Trimming shortened V by 4 bases and J by 2 bases, and 14 bases separated the two germline ends. The CDR3 is 14 residues long. The CDR3 is CSVAPGGGQETQYF. CDR3 DNA: TGCAGCGTTGCCCCAGGTGGCGGGCAAGAGACCCAGTACTTC.

The gene calls are TRBV6-5 and TRBJ2-1; 8 nucleotides align to TRBD1. V lost 6 bases to trimming and J lost 8 bases; unmatched junction nucleotides: 9. Germline loops: CDR1 MNHEY, CDR2 SVGAGI. CDR3 length: 14 amino acids. CDR3 DNA sequence: TGTGCCAGCAGCCGCAGACAGGGGCGGCATGAGCAGTTCTTC. Translation gives CASSRRQGRHEQFF.

The V and J genes are TRBV7-9 and TRBJ2-7, with D hard to call. The CDR3 consists of 13 residues. V was cut by 0 bases and J by 9 bases, with 12 bases left in between. CDR1 and CDR2 (germline): SEHNR, FQNEAQ (reference sequence). CDR3 amino acids: CASSLAGPRGQYF. The CDR3 bases are TGTGCCAGCAGCTTAGCGGGTCCTCGAGGGCAGTACTTC. Full variable domain (rest looked up from reference TRBV7-9 and TRBJ2-7): DTGVSQNPRHKITKRGQNVTFRCDPISEHNRLYWYRQTLGQGPEFLTYFQNEAQLEKSRLLSDRFSAERPKGSFSTLEIQRTEQGDSAMYLCASSLAGPRGQYFGPGTRLTVT.

The chain couples TRBV2 to TRBJ2-1; D is unclear. This CDR3 is built from 15 residues. Trimming stripped 6 bases from V and 1 base from J, with 13 bases between. Germline loops: CDR1 SNHLY, CDR2 FYNNEI. The CDR3 DNA reads TGTGCCAGCAGAAGAGAGAAGATTTCCTACAATGAGCAGTTCTTC. Translation gives CASRREKISYNEQFF.

J is TRBJ2-7 and V is TRBV28; maybe TRBD2 (6 bases). The CDR3 has 17 amino acids. V was trimmed by 5 bases and J by 6 bases, leaving 26 bases between them. Germline CDR1 reads MDHEN; CDR2 reads SYDVKM. The CDR3 protein is CASSPPGLRDGISEQYF. Written as DNA, the CDR3 is TGTGCCAGCAGTCCCCCCGGACTGCGGGACGGTATAAGCGAGCAGTACTTC. The full variable domain, with the rest looked up from reference TRBV28 and TRBJ2-7, is DVKVTQSSRYLVKRTGEKVFLECVQDMDHENMFWYRQDPGLGLRLIYFSYDVKMKEKGDIPEGYSVSREKKERFSLILESASTNQTSMYLCASSPPGLRDGISEQYFGPGTRLTVT.

The chain uses TRBV7-9 and TRBJ1-1; D is unclear. CDR1 and CDR2 from the germline V gene are SEHNR and FQNEAQ (reference sequence). V was trimmed by 1 base and J by 0 bases, leaving 6 bases between them. The length of the CDR3 is 14 residues. The CDR3 is CASSLGLVNTEAFF. The CDR3 nucleotides are TGTGCCAGCAGCTTAGGGTTGGTGAACACTGAAGCTTTCTTT.

This chain uses TRBV4-1 with TRBJ2-3; weak D call: TRBD1 (6 bases). V dropped 2 bases and J dropped 5 bases, with 17 bases sitting between them. CDR1 MGHRA and CDR2 YSYEKL come from the germline V gene. The CDR3 is 16 residues long. CDR3 sequence (DNA): TGCGCCAGCAGCCAAAGGCAGGGGCGTACTGGAGATACGCAGTATTTT. Its protein product is CASSQRQGRTGDTQYF.

V is TRBV12-5 and J is TRBJ2-2; TRBD1 might be the D (6 bases). The CDR3 covers 18 residues. Trimming took off 0 bases at V and 2 bases at J, with 16 bases between the two ends. From germline, CDR1 is LGHNT and CDR2 FRNRAP. The CDR3 DNA sequence: TGTGCTAGTGGTTTGGTTGGACAGCATAGTCTTAACACCGGGGAGCTGTTTTTT. Protein sequence: CASGLVGQHSLNTGELFF. The full variable domain, in which reference TRBV12-5 and TRBJ2-2 provide the parts outside the CDR3, is DARVTQTPRHKVTEMGQEVTMRCQPILGHNTVFWYRQTMMQGLELLAYFRNRAPLDDSGMPKDRFSAEMPDATLATLKIQPSEPRDSAVYFCASGLVGQHSLNTGELFFGEGSRLTVL.

The V and J genes are TRBV29-1 and TRBJ2-2; no clear D. CDR1 and CDR2 (germline): SQVTM, ANQGSEA. The CDR3 is 12 residues long. Trimming cost V 5 bases and J 7 bases, with 11 bases left between them. The CDR3 region is CSVLIWDGELFF. CDR3 sequence (DNA): TGCAGCGTTCTCATTTGGGACGGGGAGCTGTTTTTT.

This chain uses TRBV18 with TRBJ2-7; 12 nucleotides match TRBD2. This CDR3 contains 15 residues. CDR1 is KGHSH, CDR2 LQKENI, per germline. The V segment lost 6 bases and the J segment 6 bases; nucleotides outside the gene matches: 9. The CDR3 bases are TGTGCCAGCTCGCCTACGACTAGCGGGAGTGTCGAGCAGTACTTC. Its translation is CASSPTTSGSVEQYF. The variable domain in full, with the rest retrieved from reference TRBV18 and TRBJ2-7, is NAGVMQNPRHLVRRRGQEARLRCSPMKGHSHVYWYRQLPEEGLKFMVYLQKENIIDESGMPKERFSAEFPKEGPSILRIQQVVRGDSAAYFCASSPTTSGSVEQYFGPGTRLTVT.

In its sample, this clone was seen a few times. The V call is TRBV19, the J call TRBJ1-2, with D hard to call. The CDR3 is 15 amino acids. V shed 1 base and J shed 2 bases, with 11 bases lying between them. CDR1 and CDR2 (germline): LNHDA, SQIVND (reference sequence). CDR3 region: CASSIGGAANYGYTF. The CDR3 bases are TGTGCCAGTAGTATAGGAGGAGCAGCGAACTATGGCTACACCTTC.

Written as DNA, the CDR3 is TGTGCCACCAGCAGAGATCGCGAGAAGGACAGGGAAGCTTTCTTT. Translating gives CATSRDREKDREAFF. This chain connects TRBV15 to TRBJ1-1, with 7 bases matching TRBD1. The V and J ends lost 0 bases and 8 bases, in that order; junction bases with no gene match: 9. From germline, CDR1 is LNHNV and CDR2 YYDKDF (reference sequence). The length of the CDR3 is 15 residues.